This T cell receptor beta chain derives from a study of shared clonotypes between healthy human individuals. A remark on this clone: Its antigen remains unidentified.

Assay used: immunoSEQ multiplex PCR; TCRdb lists only in-frame clones, some missing. Of about 2.4 million clones listed, around nine tenths were seen once; the top ten hold around 0.14%. The germline V and J ends were trimmed by 4 bases and 0 bases, with 11 bases remaining between them. Germline values: CDR1 SGHNT, CDR2 YYREEE (reference sequence). This CDR3 spans 14 amino acids. Study-wide points: Expectations were that clonotype sharing among donors would be affected by sequencing depth. Of the naive CD4 clonotypes, roughly 5.2% were shared across several donors. Among non-shared clonotypes, generation probabilities were lower than among those shared by all four donors.

The V call is TRBV5-4, the J call TRBJ2-7, with D possibly matching TRBD1 (6 bases). Sequencing used naive CD4+ T cells sorted from blood. Subset here: CD45RA+ positively selected. The sequence came from a man between 18 and 35 years old in good health. CDR3 sequence (DNA): TGTGCCAGCAGCCCGGACAGAGGCTCCTACGAGCAGTACTTC. It translates to CASSPDRGSYEQYF.